This T cell receptor beta chain was sequenced during a study of long-term antiretroviral therapy in people with HIV. The germline gives CDR1 SGHAT, CDR2 FQNNGV. CDR3 length: 18 residues. Unmatched junction bases numbered 13, after V lost 5 bases and J lost 1 base. Running of the v3.0 immunoSEQ assay took place at survey level. Produced via immunoSEQ multiplex PCR; TCRdb's table is partial and in-frame only. The sample includes around 7,800 clones, about 76% of them seen just once. The clonotype was recovered from a man between 35 and 55 years old with HIV. The chain is built from TRBV11-2 and TRBJ2-2; 7 bases are a match to TRBD2. The sequenced sample was unsorted PBMCs, obtained about 0.9 years before starting antiretroviral therapy. CDR3 in amino acids: CASSPGMGGGWNTGELFF. Here the CDR3 DNA reads TGTGCCAGCAGCCCCGGAATGGGCGGGGGATGGAACACCGGGGAGCTGTTTTTT.